The clone carrying this T cell receptor beta chain showed up just a few times. Its antigen remains unidentified. Because the CDR3's place on the DNA is in doubt, the DNA is left out and the CDR3 is given as listed by TCRdb. These data come from a study of OX40 agonist ivuxolimab in advanced cancers. The method was immunoSEQ multiplex PCR; TCRdb's version includes in-frame clones alone and lacks a portion of them. This sample has fewer than 65,000 clones, with 75% to 90% found just once. Study findings and constraints: At doses 0.1 to 3.0 mg/kg, CD4+ and CD8+ clones expanded.

The study sampled blood at baseline, cycle 4 day 1, and cycle 7 day 1. The CDR3 length is 12 residues, termini included. CDR1 and CDR2 (germline): SGHTA, FQGNSA. This clonotype originated in an adult with an advanced solid tumor such as melanoma, head and neck, liver or kidney cancer. This chain links TRBV7-2 with TRBJ1-2. The material was CD4+ or CD8+ T cells sorted from blood, obtained in a trial of the OX40 agonist ivuxolimab. This CDR3 is CASSLDFRGYTF.